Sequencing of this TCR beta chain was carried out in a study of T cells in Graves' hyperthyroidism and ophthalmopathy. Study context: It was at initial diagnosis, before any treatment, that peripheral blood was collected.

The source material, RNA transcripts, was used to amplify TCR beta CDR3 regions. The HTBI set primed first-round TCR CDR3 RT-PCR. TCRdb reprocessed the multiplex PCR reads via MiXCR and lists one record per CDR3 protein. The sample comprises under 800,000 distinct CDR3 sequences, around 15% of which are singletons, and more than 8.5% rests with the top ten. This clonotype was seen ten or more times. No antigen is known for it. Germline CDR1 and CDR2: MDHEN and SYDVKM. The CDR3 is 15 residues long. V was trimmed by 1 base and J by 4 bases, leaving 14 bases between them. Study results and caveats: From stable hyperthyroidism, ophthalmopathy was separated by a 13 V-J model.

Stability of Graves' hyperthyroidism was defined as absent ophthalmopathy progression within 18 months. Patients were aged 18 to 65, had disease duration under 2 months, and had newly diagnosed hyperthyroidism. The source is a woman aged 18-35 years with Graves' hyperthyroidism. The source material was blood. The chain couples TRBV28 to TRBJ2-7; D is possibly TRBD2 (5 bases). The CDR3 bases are TGTGCCAGCAGTTTATACGGGGAGAAGGATTACGAGCAGTACTTC. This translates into CASSLYGEKDYEQYF.